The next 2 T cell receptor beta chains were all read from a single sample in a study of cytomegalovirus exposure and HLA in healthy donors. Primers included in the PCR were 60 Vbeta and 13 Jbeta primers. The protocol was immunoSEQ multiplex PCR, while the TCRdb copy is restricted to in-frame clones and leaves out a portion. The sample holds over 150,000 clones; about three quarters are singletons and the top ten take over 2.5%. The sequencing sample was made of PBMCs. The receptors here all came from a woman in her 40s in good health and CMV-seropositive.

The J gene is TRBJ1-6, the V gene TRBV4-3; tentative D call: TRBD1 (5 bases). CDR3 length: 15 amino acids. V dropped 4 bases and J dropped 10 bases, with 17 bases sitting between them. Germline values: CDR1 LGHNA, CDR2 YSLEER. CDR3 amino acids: CASSRRDRGDSPLHF. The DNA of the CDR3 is TGCGCCAGCAGCCGGCGGGACCGGGGGGACTCACCCCTCCACTTT.

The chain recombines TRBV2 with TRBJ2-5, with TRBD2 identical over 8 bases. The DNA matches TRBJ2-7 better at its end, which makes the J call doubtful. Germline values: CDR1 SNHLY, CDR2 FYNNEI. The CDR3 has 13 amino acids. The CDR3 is CASMGTSGYEQYF. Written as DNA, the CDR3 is TGTGCCAGCATGGGGACTAGTGGGTACGAGCAGTACTTC.